This section outlines one T cell receptor beta chain sequence together with its context. Its antigen remains unidentified. The data were taken from a study of cytomegalovirus exposure and HLA in healthy donors. Study-level points and caveats: A missense variant in DCLRE1C was later tied to TCR beta V- and J-gene trimming.

At collection, donors were nominally healthy, but unrecorded immune exposures were probable. The CDR3 consists of 15 residues. V lost 10 bases to trimming and J lost 1 base, with 19 bases between them. Germline CDR1 and CDR2: LNHDA and SQIVND (reference sequence). Primers: 60 Vbeta forward and 13 Jbeta reverse. Some clones are missing from TCRdb's copy, which holds only in-frame ones; the method was immunoSEQ multiplex PCR. Altogether about 120,000 clones are present, about 8.6% being singletons, with the ten largest covering 6% to 7.5%. The receptor was isolated from a woman between 40 and 50 years old in good health and CMV-seropositive. The gene calls are TRBV19 and TRBJ1-1, with D possibly matching TRBD1 (6 bases). Sequenced sample: PBMCs. This CDR3 is CATKRGRQENTEAFF. The CDR3 coding sequence is TGTGCCACCAAACGGGGTAGACAGGAGAACACTGAAGCTTTCTTT. The whole variable domain, remainder taken from reference TRBV19 and TRBJ1-1, is DGGITQSPKYLFRKEGQNVTLSCEQNLNHDAMYWYRQDPGQGLRLIYYSQIVNDFQKGDIAEGYSVSREKKESFPLTVTSAQKNPTAFYLCATKRGRQENTEAFFGQGTRLTVV.